The 27 T cell receptor beta chains below come from one sample, sequenced in a study of blood T cell repertoires in COVID-19. Profiled with immunoSEQ multiplex PCR; TCRdb holds only in-frame clones, not every one. This table has some 87,000 clones, roughly 80% appearing once. Material: peripheral blood. These receptor sequences come from a human donor in a cohort sampled during active COVID-19.

With respect to this clone: Different DNA sequences within this sample yield the same CDR3. In nucleotides, the CDR3 is TGTGCCAGCAGCTTAGCCGGCGGGGGGGAGACCCAGTACTTC. Translation: CASSLAGGGETQYF. The gene calls are TRBV7-2 and TRBJ2-5; 8 bases are shared with TRBD2. Germline-derived CDR1 and CDR2 are SGHTA and FQGNSA. The CDR3 loop spans 14 amino acids. Germline trimming cut 0 bases from V and 5 bases from J; bases unmatched to any gene: 2.

The chain is built from TRBV5-1 and TRBJ2-6, with D possibly TRBD1 on 6 matching bases. This CDR3 region has 16 residues. V was pared by 3 bases and J by 2 bases, with 12 bases between. Germline loops: CDR1 SGHRS, CDR2 YFSETQ. The CDR3 DNA reads as TGCGCCAGCAGCTCTAAGACAGGCCCTGGGGCCAACGTCCTGACTTTC. This sequence encodes CASSSKTGPGANVLTF.

The chain recombines TRBV19 with TRBJ1-1, with 7 bases fitting TRBD1. Per germline, CDR1 LNHDA and CDR2 SQIVND (reference sequence). The CDR3 spans 16 residues. With 7 bases clipped from V and 3 bases from J, the junction kept 14 bases outside the gene matches. The CDR3 region is CASMRILTGLDTEAFF. The CDR3, as DNA: TGTGCCAGTATGCGGATATTGACAGGGCTAGACACTGAAGCTTTCTTT.

The chain links TRBV7-8 to TRBJ2-7; D is unresolved. This CDR3 region has 12 residues. The germline gives CDR1 SGHVS, CDR2 FQNEAQ. V was cut by 1 base and J by 6 bases, with 7 bases left in between. CDR3 DNA: TGTGCCAGCAGCTTAGACTACGGCGAGCAGTACTTC. Encoded protein: CASSLDYGEQYF.

The rearrangement uses TRBV29-1 and TRBJ1-5; 7 bases fit TRBD1. The CDR3 runs to 14 residues. CDR1 SQVTM and CDR2 ANQGSEA come from the germline V gene. The junction had 6 bases not matched to a gene; V was cut back by 7 bases and J by 0 bases. Here the CDR3 DNA reads TGCAGCGCCACTACAGGGGATAGCAATCAGCCCCAGCATTTT. This sequence encodes CSATTGDSNQPQHF.

This clone has only a few counts. V usage is TRBV27 and J usage is TRBJ1-5, with a tentative D call TRBD1 (5 bases). CDR1 MNHEY and CDR2 SMNVEV come from the germline V gene (reference sequence). CDR3 size: 16 residues. The V gene lost 6 bases and the J gene lost 0 bases, with 15 bases spanning the gap. The CDR3 nucleotides read TGTGCCAGCAGACTCCATGGGGCTTATAGCAATCAGCCCCAGCATTTT. Amino acids: CASRLHGAYSNQPQHF.

This clone showed up just once. The junction departs from the called germline gene at one end, perhaps through a read error. The CDR3 reads CAISSGGLGNEQFF. The CDR3 DNA follows: TGTGCCATCAGTAGCGGGGGACTTGGCAATGAGCAGTTCTTC. This chain links TRBV2 with TRBJ2-1; 9 bases are a match to TRBD2. Germline V gene lookup returns CDR1 SNHLY and CDR2 FYNNEI. The CDR3 spans 14 residues.

The chain carries TRBV5-5 and TRBJ2-7, with TRBD1 matching 8 bases. The CDR3 has 15 residues. The V gene end was trimmed by 4 bases and the J gene end by 3 bases; junction bases not matched to a gene: 9. CDR1 is SGHKS, CDR2 YYEKEE, per germline (reference sequence). The CDR3 region is CASSPKKGQGYEQYF. The CDR3 nucleotides are TGTGCCAGCAGCCCGAAGAAAGGACAGGGCTACGAGCAGTACTTC.

In nucleotides, the CDR3 is TGTGCCAGCAGCCGTATCGGGACAGTCAATCAGCCCCAGCATTTT. Translating gives CASSRIGTVNQPQHF. J is TRBJ1-5 and V is TRBV28, with TRBD1 matching 7 bases. The germline CDR1 and CDR2 sequences are MDHEN and SYDVKM. The CDR3 loop spans 15 amino acids. V shed 6 bases, J shed 3 bases, and the junction held 8 bases outside the gene matches.

This chain links TRBV27 with TRBJ1-1; no reliable D call. This CDR3 contains 16 residues. The ends were cut back, 5 bases at V and 1 base at J, with 17 bases in the middle. Germline V CDR1 and CDR2: MNHEY, SMNVEV (reference sequence). CDR3 DNA: TGTGCCAGCAGTCTACGTCGGGGAACTCGGAACACTGAAGCTTTCTTT. Translation: CASSLRRGTRNTEAFF.

The V and J genes are TRBV11-2 and TRBJ2-7; 7 nucleotides agree with TRBD2. CDR3 length equals 14 residues. Germline CDR1 reads SGHAT; CDR2 reads FQNNGV. Trimming took 5 bases from V and 4 from J; bases not matched to a gene: 8. The CDR3 spells CASSQWTRKYEQYF. The CDR3, as DNA: TGTGCCAGCAGCCAGTGGACTAGGAAATACGAGCAGTACTTC.

This clone was seen only once. The V gene is TRBV9, the J gene TRBJ2-3; 10 bases are shared with TRBD2. The J segment lost 5 bases and the V segment lost 4 bases, leaving 13 bases of the junction unmatched. This CDR3 is built from 17 residues. Germline V CDR1 and CDR2: SGDLS, YYNGEE. CDR3 coding DNA: TGTGCCAGCAGCCCTCACAGCAGCGGGAGGGCCGAAGATACGCAGTATTTT. Amino acid sequence: CASSPHSSGRAEDTQYF.

The rearrangement joins TRBV12-3 or TRBV12-4 to TRBJ1-6; D gene uncertain. The CDR3 spans 12 residues. Trimming took 6 bases from V and 9 from J, leaving 9 bases between them. The CDR3 DNA reads TGTGCCAGCAGATTCACTAGTTCACCCCTCCACTTT. Translating gives CASRFTSSPLHF.

This rearrangement joins TRBV9 to TRBJ2-3; a weak D match, TRBD2 (6 bases). Germline lookup yields CDR1 SGDLS and CDR2 YYNGEE. V was trimmed by 4 bases and J by 1 base, leaving 13 bases between them. CDR3 length: 15 amino acids. This CDR3 is CASSFWGGGTDTQYF. The DNA of the CDR3 is TGTGCCAGCAGCTTCTGGGGCGGGGGCACAGATACGCAGTATTTT.

This clone was detected only a few times. Its ends do not fully match the called genes, so a read error is possible. The chain couples TRBV7-7 to TRBJ2-1; 9 bases map to TRBD1. The germline V gene encodes CDR1 SSHAT and CDR2 FNYEAQ (reference sequence). CDR3 size: 15 residues. CDR3 coding DNA: TGTGCTAGCAGTTTTGGGACAGGGTCGTACAATGAGCAGTTCTTC. As protein: CASSFGTGSYNEQFF.

The chain is built from TRBV6-5 and TRBJ1-1; D is unclear. V was pared by 0 bases and J by 8 bases, with 10 bases between. CDR1 is MNHEY and CDR2 is SVGAGI in the germline V gene. The CDR3 runs to 13 residues. The CDR3 spells CASSYSRRGEAFF. CDR3 in DNA: TGTGCCAGCAGTTACTCACGGCGAGGGGAAGCTTTCTTT.

The chain couples TRBV10-2 to TRBJ1-5; D gene ambiguous. With 11 bases removed from V and 8 bases from J, the gap between germline ends came to 28 bases. The CDR3 is 16 residues long. Looked up from germline, CDR1 is WSHSY and CDR2 is SAAADI. CDR3 sequence (DNA): TGCGCCGGCTTATCAGCCTCTATAGGGAGCATGGAGCCCCAGCATTTT. It specifies CAGLSASIGSMEPQHF.

The chain links TRBV7-9 to TRBJ1-1; no definite D call. The CDR3 is 14 amino acids. Germline V lookup: CDR1 SEHNR, CDR2 FQNEAQ (reference sequence). Trimming removed 1 base at V and 6 bases at J, with 12 bases between. CDR3 DNA: TGTGCCAGCAGCTTAGATGCCCAAACGGCTGAAGCTTTCTTT. It encodes CASSLDAQTAEAFF.

The chain employs TRBV5-1 and TRBJ2-1; 9 bases line up with TRBD1. Germline CDR1 SGHRS, CDR2 YFSETQ. The junction had 9 bases not matched to a gene; V was cut back by 0 bases and J by 8 bases. The CDR3 extends over 16 amino acids. CDR3: CASSLGSGTGSDEQFF. DNA of the CDR3: TGCGCCAGCAGCTTGGGTTCCGGGACAGGGAGCGATGAGCAGTTCTTC. Drawing the rest from reference TRBV5-1 and TRBJ2-1, the complete variable domain is KAGVTQTPRYLIKTRGQQVTLSCSPISGHRSVSWYQQTPGQGLQFLFEYFSETQRNKGNFPGRFSGRQFSNSRSEMNVSTLELGDSALYLCASSLGSGTGSDEQFFGPGTRLTVL.

CDR3 DNA sequence: TGTGCCAGCAGCCCGGGACAGGGGGCAGGGGCTTTCTTT. As protein: CASSPGQGAGAFF. The chain combines TRBV3-1 (or the pseudogene TRBV3-2) with TRBJ1-1, with TRBD1 matching 12 bases. CDR1 LGHDT and CDR2 YNNKEL come from the germline V gene (reference sequence). The CDR3 runs to 13 residues. Trimming cost V 4 bases and J 11 bases; bases outside gene matches: 5.

As to this clone: At one boundary the junction diverges from the germline segment, which might be a read error. The gene calls are TRBV6-5 and TRBJ1-1; TRBD1 might be the D (5 bases). The length of the CDR3 is 15 residues. Germline V gives CDR1 MNHEY, CDR2 SVGAGI. The CDR3 is CASSYSRGVKTEAFF. Here the CDR3 DNA reads TGTGCCAGCAGTTACTCTCGGGGGGTGAAAACTGAAGCTTTCTTT.

The CDR3 loop reads CASSSRDNSNQPQHF. For the CDR3, the DNA is TGTGCCAGCAGCTCCCGGGACAATAGCAATCAGCCCCAGCATTTT. This chain uses TRBV5-5 with TRBJ1-5; D is perhaps TRBD1 (6 bases). Per the germline V gene, CDR1 is SGHKS and CDR2 is YYEKEE (reference sequence). CDR3 length: 15 residues. V lost 3 bases and J 0 bases, leaving 10 bases between the germline ends.

This chain joins TRBV24-1 and TRBJ1-5; D gene unclear. V was clipped by 4 bases and J by 2 bases, with 5 bases between them. Germline V gene data show CDR1 as KGHDR and CDR2 as SFDVKD. The CDR3 totals 13 residues. The CDR3 loop reads CATSDGGNQPQHF. The CDR3 DNA reads TGTGCCACCAGTGACGGGGGCAATCAGCCCCAGCATTTT.

This clone was observed once. This chain uses TRBV2 with TRBJ1-1; 7 nucleotides line up with TRBD1. The CDR3 loop spans 16 amino acids. CDR1 SNHLY and CDR2 FYNNEI come from the germline V gene. Trimming cost V 7 bases and J 4 bases; bases outside gene matches: 15. Written as DNA, the CDR3 is TGTGCCAGCACCGCGGACAGGCCCCTGTTGGGCACTGAAGCTTTCTTT. This sequence encodes CASTADRPLLGTEAFF.

The V gene is TRBV7-9, the J gene TRBJ2-7; perhaps TRBD2 as D (5 bases). Deletions cut 5 bases from V and 2 bases from J, with 7 bases between. CDR1 and CDR2 (germline): SEHNR, FQNEAQ (reference sequence). The CDR3 loop spans 12 amino acids. DNA of the CDR3: TGTGCCAGCAGCACGGGGACCTACGAGCAGTACTTC. This gives the protein CASSTGTYEQYF.

V usage is TRBV27 and J usage is TRBJ1-6; D gene ambiguous. This CDR3 region has 15 residues. Germline V CDR1 and CDR2: MNHEY, SMNVEV (reference sequence). V dropped 3 bases and J dropped 4 bases, with 10 bases sitting between them. Here the CDR3 reads CASSFVEQYNSPLHF. In nucleotides, the CDR3 is TGTGCCAGCAGTTTCGTCGAACAGTATAATTCACCCCTCCACTTT.

This clone was found a few times. The chain combines TRBV10-3 with TRBJ2-7; TRBD1 matches 10 bases. With V trimmed by 2 bases and J by 1 base, 2 bases remained unmatched. Germline CDR1 and CDR2: ENHRY and SYGVKD. This CDR3 spans 15 amino acids. Here the CDR3 reads CAISEGQGVSYEQYF. The CDR3 coding sequence is TGTGCCATCAGTGAGGGACAGGGGGTATCCTACGAGCAGTACTTC.